A selection of T cell receptor beta chains follows, all from one sample in a study of T-cell memory formation after mild COVID-19. TCRdb independently ran MiXCR on the 5' RACE reads; one entry per CDR3 protein. The sample has roughly 250,000 distinct CDR3 sequences, over 15% seen once. Sequencing was done on a sample of PBMCs or a T cell subset sorted from them (not recorded which). These receptors originate from a man aged 18-30 years who had mild COVID-19 (a few samples of this study predate the infection). Cell type and time point are not known. The CDR3 runs from the conserved cysteine through the conserved F or W. D genes are given only for firm matches. Part of the rows lack a size; the others show once, few, many or a class for expanded clones.

>TRBV7-2|TRBD2|.|TRBJ2-3
CASLVHTSGGTDTQYF
TGTGCCAGCTTGGTCCACACTAGCGGTGGCACAGATACGCAGTATTTT
>TRBV12-3/TRBV12-4|.|.|TRBJ2-2
CASSFPGAPGELFF
TGTGCCAGCAGTTTTCCAGGGGCACCCGGGGAGCTGTTTTTT
>TRBV9|TRBD2|few|TRBJ2-1
CASSVRAGGPHNEQFF
TGTGCCAGCAGCGTCAGGGCGGGGGGGCCCCACAATGAGCAGTTCTTC
>TRBV7-9|.|.|TRBJ1-1
CASSQRGGRAHTEAFF
TGTGCCAGCAGCCAGCGAGGAGGCAGGGCCCACACTGAAGCTTTCTTT
>TRBV20-1|.|.|TRBJ2-6
CSASPSSGANVLTF
TGCAGTGCTAGCCCGAGCTCTGGGGCCAACGTCCTGACTTTC
>TRBV5-6|.|.|TRBJ2-2
CASSLPGTASGELFF
TGTGCCAGCAGCTTGCCCGGGACCGCGTCCGGGGAGCTGTTTTTT
>TRBV15|TRBD1|.|TRBJ2-3
CATSRALPDRGPADTQYF
TGTGCCACCAGCAGAGCACTCCCTGACAGGGGGCCGGCAGATACGCAGTATTTT
>TRBV20-1|.|many|TRBJ1-1
CSARMGHRDTEAFF
TGCAGTGCGCGAATGGGGCACAGGGACACTGAAGCTTTCTTT
>TRBV4-2|TRBD1|few|TRBJ1-2
CASSQSGQVVNYGYTF
TGTGCCAGCAGCCAATCGGGACAGGTCGTTAACTATGGCTACACCTTC
>TRBV2|.|.|TRBJ1-2
CASNPGFAYGYTF
TGTGCCAGCAACCCAGGCTTTGCCTATGGCTACACCTTC
>TRBV7-2|TRBD1|once|TRBJ2-1
CASRSGVRGRYNEQFF
TGTGCCAGCAGGTCGGGTGTGAGGGGGCGGTACAATGAGCAGTTCTTC
>TRBV5-4|.|few|TRBJ2-1
CASSRPGGGEQFF
TGTGCCAGCAGTCGCCCGGGGGGCGGCGAGCAGTTCTTC
>TRBV15|.|.|TRBJ2-7
CATATGSYEQYF
TGTGCCACCGCAACAGGCTCCTACGAGCAGTACTTC
>TRBV7-2|TRBD1|few|TRBJ2-3
CASRMTGGTDTQYF
TGTGCCAGCAGGATGACAGGGGGCACAGATACGCAGTATTTT
>TRBV7-2|.|.|TRBJ2-1
CASSWEPSRYNEQFF
TGTGCCAGCAGCTGGGAGCCCTCCCGATACAATGAGCAGTTCTTC
>TRBV18|TRBD2|few|TRBJ2-3
CASSPWTSGRTDTQYF
TGTGCCAGCTCACCGTGGACTAGCGGACGCACAGATACGCAGTATTTT
>TRBV11-2|.|.|TRBJ1-2
CASSPGVGNRVLGYTF
TGTGCCAGCAGCCCGGGGGTGGGGAACAGGGTGTTGGGCTACACCTTC
>TRBV2|.|many|TRBJ2-3
CASTPPGGSTDTQYF
TGTGCCAGCACCCCGCCAGGGGGGAGCACAGATACGCAGTATTTT
>TRBV9|.|.|TRBJ2-4
CASSMQVAGKNIQYF
TGTGCCAGCAGCATGCAGGTAGCCGGCAAAAACATTCAGTACTTC
>TRBV5-1|.|few|TRBJ1-1
CASRSGNTEAFF
TGCGCCAGCCGGTCCGGGAACACTGAAGCTTTCTTT
>TRBV7-2|TRBD2|few|TRBJ2-3
CASSQRLAGGMDTQYF
TGTGCCAGCAGCCAACGGCTAGCGGGGGGTATGGATACGCAGTATTTT
>TRBV29-1|TRBD1|.|TRBJ2-1
CSVESDRVYNEQFF
TGCAGCGTCGAGTCTGACAGGGTATACAATGAGCAGTTCTTC
>TRBV10-3|.|.|TRBJ2-1
CAISEAPTASYNEQFF
TGTGCCATCAGTGAAGCCCCCACAGCTTCCTACAATGAGCAGTTCTTC
>TRBV4-1|.|few|TRBJ2-1
CASSTGDWGSSYNEQFF
TGCGCCAGCAGCACCGGCGACTGGGGAAGCTCCTACAATGAGCAGTTCTTC
>TRBV4-3|.|.|TRBJ1-1
CASSQGRGRRTEAFF
TGCGCCAGCAGCCAAGGCAGGGGAAGGAGAACTGAAGCTTTCTTT
>TRBV5-6|.|few|TRBJ1-5
CASSSGRAYQPQHF
TGTGCCAGCAGCTCGGGGAGGGCGTATCAGCCCCAGCATTTT
>TRBV25-1|.|.|TRBJ2-5
CASSESATQETQYF
TGTGCCAGCAGTGAATCGGCGACCCAAGAGACCCAGTACTTC
>TRBV6-2/TRBV6-3|TRBD1|.|TRBJ1-1
CASRAGGRNTEAFF
TGTGCCAGCAGAGCAGGGGGTCGGAACACTGAAGCTTTCTTT
>TRBV7-9|.|.|TRBJ1-1
CASSPPQTPEAFF
TGTGCCAGCAGCCCCCCCCAAACCCCTGAAGCTTTCTTT
>TRBV4-2|.|few|TRBJ1-1
CASSQAGARAFF
TGTGCCAGCAGCCAAGCGGGCGCGAGAGCTTTCTTT
>TRBV5-1|TRBD1|.|TRBJ1-4
CASSGGQVPEKLFF
TGCGCCAGCAGCGGGGGACAGGTCCCTGAAAAACTGTTTTTT
>TRBV7-2|.|few|TRBJ1-1
CASTAPGGLLAFF
TGTGCCAGCACCGCGCCGGGAGGGCTTTTGGCTTTCTTT
>TRBV7-3|TRBD1|.|TRBJ1-1
CASSLSGGGNTEAFF
TGTGCCAGCAGCTTATCAGGGGGTGGAAACACTGAAGCTTTCTTT
>TRBV3-1|TRBD2|.|TRBJ2-7
CASSQTSGGDEQYF
TGTGCCAGCAGCCAAACTAGCGGGGGCGACGAGCAGTACTTC
>TRBV7-9|.|many|TRBJ2-5
CASSLVARETQYF
TGTGCCAGCAGCTTGGTAGCCCGAGAGACCCAGTACTTC
>TRBV9|.|few|TRBJ1-1
CASSGPGVEEAFF
TGTGCCAGCAGCGGACCTGGGGTGGAGGAAGCTTTCTTT
>TRBV9|TRBD1|.|TRBJ1-1
CASSTWTGLAFF
TGTGCCAGCAGCACATGGACAGGATTGGCTTTCTTT
>TRBV4-3|.|.|TRBJ1-6
CASSQDSVARGLSPLHF
TGCGCCAGCAGCCAAGATTCAGTTGCGAGAGGGCTTTCACCCCTCCACTTT
>TRBV6-5|.|few|TRBJ2-3
CASSIRTGTDTQYF
TGTGCCAGTAGTATAAGGACTGGCACAGATACGCAGTATTTT
>TRBV20-1|TRBD2|few|TRBJ2-5
CSAPAGGVGTQYF
TGCAGTGCCCCAGCGGGGGGGGTCGGGACCCAGTACTTC
>TRBV18|.|few|TRBJ1-4
CASSQMGGATNEKLFF
TGTGCCAGCTCCCAAATGGGGGGTGCAACTAATGAAAAACTGTTTTTT
>TRBV7-2|TRBD1|.|TRBJ2-2
CASSFTGGANTGELFF
TGTGCCAGCAGCTTTACAGGGGGAGCGAACACCGGGGAGCTGTTTTTT
>TRBV27|TRBD1|few|TRBJ1-2
CASRTGTGFGYTF
TGTGCCAGCAGGACCGGGACAGGGTTTGGCTACACCTTC